The 11 T cell receptor beta chains below were found in one sample sequenced in a study of cytomegalovirus exposure and HLA in healthy donors. PCR was performed using 60 Vbeta and 13 Jbeta primers. Only in-frame clones appear in the TCRdb table, and some are missing; sequencing was by immunoSEQ multiplex PCR. In the table there are under 70,000 clones, about three quarters of which are singletons. Material: PBMCs. These receptor sequences come from a female donor in good health and CMV-seronegative.

V gene TRBV29-1 combines with J gene TRBJ1-6, with a tentative D call TRBD1 (5 bases). Deletions cut 4 bases from V and 5 bases from J, with 9 bases between. Germline V gene sequence: CDR1 SQVTM, CDR2 ANQGSEA. CDR3 length: 13 amino acids. CDR3 amino acids: CSVGRDHNSPLHF. In DNA form, the CDR3 reads TGCAGCGTTGGGAGGGACCATAATTCACCCCTCCACTTT.

The chain recombines TRBV25-1 with TRBJ1-1; D may be TRBD1 (6 bases). The CDR3 runs to 11 residues. Trimming cost V 6 bases and J 10 bases, with 12 bases left between them. Germline V gene lookup returns CDR1 MGHDK and CDR2 SYGVNS. CDR3 DNA: TGTGCCAGCAGGGCAGGGGTTACAGCTTTCTTT. Its translation: CASRAGVTAFF.

The genes are TRBV28 and TRBJ2-7; 9 bases map to TRBD1. Germline V gives CDR1 MDHEN, CDR2 SYDVKM. Trimming removed 5 bases from V and 2 bases from J; junction bases left unmatched: 4. This CDR3 is built from 14 residues. CDR3 nucleotide sequence: TGTGCCAGCAGTGCGGGACAGGGTCCCTACGAGCAGTACTTC. Its translation is CASSAGQGPYEQYF.

The chain is built from TRBV11-1 and TRBJ2-1; perhaps TRBD1 as D (7 bases). The V end was cut by 1 base, the J end by 9 bases, with 16 bases between. The CDR3 runs 15 residues. Germline V lookup: CDR1 SGHAT, CDR2 FQDESV (reference sequence). DNA for the CDR3: TGTGCCAGCAGCTTAGGATTTGGAGGGGGCGGTGAGCAGTTCTTC. Translated, it gives CASSLGFGGGGEQFF.

This clone appeared a few times. The chain links TRBV9 to TRBJ2-2; D is possibly TRBD2 (6 bases). Germline V gene sequence: CDR1 SGDLS, CDR2 YYNGEE. V shed 3 bases and J shed 6 bases, with 12 bases lying between them. The CDR3 sequence is 14 residues long. CDR3 region: CASSATGGAGELFF. The CDR3 coding sequence is TGTGCCAGCAGCGCTACCGGGGGAGCCGGGGAGCTGTTTTTT.

Of note for this clone: One end of the junction does not line up with germline, which may come from a read error. CDR3 DNA: TGTGCCAGCTCACAAGCGGGAGGAAATGGGCAGTTCTTC. It translates to CASSQAGGNGQFF. This chain joins TRBV18 and TRBJ2-1; 9 nucleotides match TRBD2. This CDR3 is built from 13 residues. Looked up from germline, CDR1 is KGHSH and CDR2 is LQKENI. The full variable domain, rest sourced from reference TRBV18 and TRBJ2-1, is NAGVMQNPRHLVRRRGQEARLRCSPMKGHSHVYWYRQLPEEGLKFMVYLQKENIIDESGMPKERFSAEFPKEGPSILRIQQVVRGDSAAYFCASSQAGGNGQFFGPGTRLTVL.

The chain is built from TRBV6-6 and TRBJ1-1; D call uncertain. The germline V gene encodes CDR1 MNHNY and CDR2 SVGAGI (reference sequence). The CDR3 spans 10 residues. V was trimmed by 11 bases and J by 3 bases, leaving 7 bases between them. The CDR3 spells CASRDTEAFF. CDR3 in DNA: TGTGCCTCGAGGGACACTGAAGCTTTCTTT.

A note on this clone: One junction end does not reproduce the germline sequence, and a read error may be involved. The chain carries TRBV5-1 and TRBJ1-1; D uncertain. This CDR3 has 14 residues. Germline V lookup: CDR1 SGHRS, CDR2 YFSETQ. The CDR3 DNA sequence: TGCGCCAGCACCCTGGCCCCCGGGAACCCTGAAGCTTTCTTT. Translated: CASTLAPGNPEAFF.

This clone was detected a few times. This sample also contains other DNA sequences that code for the same CDR3. The V call is TRBV9, the J call TRBJ2-5; 10 nucleotides match TRBD1. CDR3 length equals 14 residues. CDR1 and CDR2 from the germline V gene are SGDLS and YYNGEE. The junction had 4 bases not matched to a gene; V was cut back by 3 bases and J by 5 bases. CDR3 amino acids: CASSATGGVETQYF. As DNA, the CDR3 is TGTGCCAGCAGCGCGACAGGGGGCGTGGAGACCCAGTACTTC.

The chain employs TRBV9 and TRBJ1-1, with 9 positions matching TRBD1. The CDR3 has 15 amino acids. V lost 3 bases and J lost 1; bases outside the gene matches: 4. Germline loops: CDR1 SGDLS, CDR2 YYNGEE. In DNA, the CDR3 is TGTGCCAGCAGCGAACTACAGGGGGCGAACACTGAAGCTTTCTTT. Amino acid sequence: CASSELQGANTEAFF.

This rearrangement joins TRBV23-1 to TRBJ2-5; TRBD1 matches at 12 bases. TRBV23-1 qualifies as an ORF whose function is uncertain. J gave up 1 base and V 3 bases, and 9 bases lay outside the gene matches. The CDR3 has 18 amino acids. Written as DNA, the CDR3 is TGCGCCAGCAGTCAGGGGACAGGGGGCGTCGGTCCCCAAGAGACCCAGTACTTC. Residues: CASSQGTGGVGPQETQYF.